The 16 T cell receptor beta chains in this list originate from one sample, sequenced in a study of blood T cell repertoires in COVID-19. Generated by immunoSEQ multiplex PCR, the TCRdb table keeps only in-frame clones and is missing some. Among around 100,000 clones, around 84% were seen once, and the ten largest hold around 3.3%. Sequencing was performed on peripheral blood. These receptor sequences come from a man between 40 and 49 years old with acute or convalescent COVID-19.

This sequence joins TRBV2 and TRBJ1-4; D is unclear. Germline CDR1 SNHLY, CDR2 FYNNEI. Trimming left V 2 bases short and J 4 bases short, with 14 bases between. CDR3 length: 16 amino acids. CDR3 residues: CASSELTPAYNEKLFF. DNA for the CDR3: TGTGCCAGCAGTGAACTAACGCCAGCGTATAATGAAAAACTGTTTTTT.

The genes are TRBV27 and TRBJ2-7; D is undetermined. This CDR3 has 16 residues. The germline V gene encodes CDR1 MNHEY and CDR2 SMNVEV (reference sequence). V shed 3 bases and J shed 3 bases, with 18 bases lying between them. CDR3: CASSFKIGSSNYEQYF. CDR3 bases: TGTGCCAGCAGTTTTAAAATAGGTAGCAGCAACTACGAGCAGTACTTC.

The chain is built from TRBV18 and TRBJ1-5; 8 bases map to TRBD1. Germline V lookup: CDR1 KGHSH, CDR2 LQKENI. The junction had 12 bases not matched to a gene; V was cut back by 2 bases and J by 3 bases. The CDR3 totals 18 residues. The CDR3 region has the DNA TGTGCCAGCTCACCAAGTCTCCAGGGGGCGCCGGACAATCAGCCCCAGCATTTT. It specifies CASSPSLQGAPDNQPQHF.

V and J are TRBV5-1 and TRBJ2-3; D possibly corresponds to TRBD2 (6 bases). CDR1 is SGHRS, CDR2 YFSETQ, per germline. Trimming stripped 4 bases from V and 3 bases from J, with 18 bases between. The CDR3 runs to 16 residues. CDR3 region: CASSPDAGAGTDTQYF. In DNA, the CDR3 is TGCGCCAGCAGCCCTGATGCCGGGGCGGGGACAGATACGCAGTATTTT.

The J gene is TRBJ2-1, the V gene TRBV21-1; TRBD1 is the table's D call and was not checked against the DNA. TRBV21-1 corresponds to a pseudogene. This CDR3 comprises 17 residues. The CDR3 here is CASSKPRTGTVYNEQFF. The CDR3 region has the DNA TGTGCCAGCAGCAAACCAAGGACAGGGACCGTCTACAATGAGCAGTTCTTC.

The rearrangement joins TRBV7-2 to TRBJ2-5; tentatively, D is TRBD1 (6 bases). V shed 5 bases and J shed 0 bases, with 7 bases lying between them. This CDR3 contains 13 residues. Germline V CDR1 and CDR2: SGHTA, FQGNSA. CDR3 coding DNA: TGTGCCAGCAGCGGGGGCCACCAAGAGACCCAGTACTTC. Amino acids: CASSGGHQETQYF.

The genes are TRBV6-5 and TRBJ1-1; D is ambiguous. Germline CDR1 MNHEY, CDR2 SVGAGI. This CDR3 contains 16 residues. V shed 2 bases and J shed 0 bases, with 13 bases lying between them. The CDR3 protein is CASSYLARGMNTEAFF. For the CDR3, the DNA is TGTGCCAGCAGTTACCTGGCGCGCGGGATGAACACTGAAGCTTTCTTT.

The chain carries TRBV7-2 and TRBJ1-1; D is unresolved. This CDR3 has 14 amino acids. With 4 bases removed from V and 0 bases from J, the gap between germline ends came to 9 bases. Germline V gives CDR1 SGHTA, CDR2 FQGNSA. The CDR3 here is CASSSYFMNTEAFF. CDR3 nucleotide sequence: TGTGCCAGCAGCTCCTATTTTATGAACACTGAAGCTTTCTTT.

The J gene is TRBJ2-3, the V gene TRBV7-3, with 14 nucleotides matching TRBD2. The CDR3 runs 16 residues. With 5 bases clipped from V and 2 bases from J, the junction kept 3 bases outside the gene matches. CDR1 and CDR2 (germline): SGHTA, FQGTGA. This CDR3 is CASSTGLAGDTDTQYF. As DNA, the CDR3 is TGTGCCAGCAGCACGGGACTAGCGGGGGACACAGATACGCAGTATTTT.

The V gene is TRBV19, the J gene TRBJ2-3; 11 bases line up with TRBD2. Germline V gives CDR1 LNHDA, CDR2 SQIVND (reference sequence). The junction had 15 bases not matched to a gene; V was cut back by 0 bases and J by 10 bases. This CDR3 is 18 amino acids long. CDR3 sequence reads: CASSIDLGVSGGAEAQYF. CDR3 coding DNA: TGTGCCAGTAGTATAGATTTGGGAGTTAGCGGGGGGGCCGAGGCGCAGTATTTT.

This sequence joins TRBV7-2 and TRBJ2-5, with 7 positions matching TRBD1. Germline CDR1 SGHTA, CDR2 FQGNSA. Trimming took 4 bases from V and 4 from J; bases not matched to a gene: 3. The CDR3 spans 13 residues. The CDR3 coding sequence is TGTGCCAGCAGCTCCAACAGGGGAGAGACCCAGTACTTC. Its translation: CASSSNRGETQYF.

The chain couples TRBV7-9 to TRBJ2-7; 7 nucleotides line up with TRBD1. Trimming at V came to 5 bases and at J to 2 bases, leaving 6 bases not matched to a gene. Germline V gene sequence: CDR1 SEHNR, CDR2 FQNEAQ (reference sequence). The length of the CDR3 is 14 residues. The CDR3 sequence is CASSLGTDAYEQYF. In nucleotides, the CDR3 is TGTGCCAGCAGCCTCGGGACAGATGCCTACGAGCAGTACTTC.

This clone was found a few times. This chain connects TRBV6-5 to TRBJ1-5; D is perhaps TRBD1 (6 bases). The CDR3 runs 13 residues. Per the germline V gene, CDR1 is MNHEY and CDR2 is SVGAGI. V was clipped by 8 bases and J by 1 base, with 9 bases between them. The CDR3 nucleotides read TGTGCCAGCGGCCAGGGGAGCAATCAGCCCCAGCATTTT. Amino acid sequence: CASGQGSNQPQHF.

V usage is TRBV24-1 and J usage is TRBJ1-2; D remains unclear. CDR3 size: 15 residues. Trimming left V 2 bases short and J 4 bases short, with 13 bases between. The V gene's germline CDR1 is KGHDR and CDR2 SFDVKD. CDR3 nucleotide sequence: TGTGCCACCAGTGATTCTTCCGGAGGGCGCTATGGCTACACCTTC. This translates into CATSDSSGGRYGYTF.

The chain has TRBV5-6 and TRBJ2-3, with TRBD1 identical over 9 bases. Trimming at V came to 4 bases and at J to 6 bases, leaving 6 bases not matched to a gene. The germline V gene has CDR1 SGHDT and CDR2 YYEEEE. This CDR3 region has 14 residues. This CDR3 reads CASSLRQGGDTQYF. In DNA, the CDR3 is TGTGCCAGCAGCCTAAGACAGGGGGGCGATACGCAGTATTTT.

The table lists this clone with a few counts. V is TRBV10-1 and J is TRBJ2-1; 12 bases are shared with TRBD2. V was pared by 3 bases and J by 4 bases, with 10 bases of the junction left unmatched. Germline V CDR1 and CDR2: WNHNN, SYGVQD (reference sequence). The CDR3 runs 18 residues. The CDR3 bases are TGCGCCAGCAGTGAATCGGGAGGGACTAGCGGGCAGTACAATGAGCAGTTCTTC. Protein sequence: CASSESGGTSGQYNEQFF.